This note documents a single T cell receptor (beta chain) sequence. This sample was taken from a study of blood T cell repertoires in COVID-19. Original data processing: Amplification from reference gene primers served as the basis for estimated nucleated cell counts. Some clones are missing from TCRdb's copy, which holds only in-frame ones; the method was immunoSEQ multiplex PCR. The V and J calls and clone size were taken over from that table, and D and trimming were inferred from the DNA. The sample contains approximately 170,000 clones, 70% to 90% of which appear only once. Germline CDR1 is SGHVS and CDR2 is FQNEAQ. The V and J ends lost 3 bases and 2 bases respectively, with 11 bases between them. This CDR3 contains 15 residues.

The receptor comes from a man between 60 and 75 years old who had recovered from COVID-19. The chain employs TRBV7-8 and TRBJ2-1; D may be TRBD1 (7 bases). The source material was peripheral blood. CDR3 nucleotide sequence: TGTGCCAGCAGCTTTTCAGGGGGGCCCTACAATGAGCAGTTCTTC. Protein product: CASSFSGGPYNEQFF.